A selection of T cell receptor beta chains follows, all from one sample in a study of shared clonotypes between healthy human individuals. Data came from immunoSEQ multiplex PCR; TCRdb stores just in-frame clones and leaves some out. Of around 2.3 million clones detected, nearly 97% appear once; the ten largest clones hold roughly 0.13%. Sequences were obtained from naive CD4+ T cells sorted from blood. The receptors shown here come from a man aged 18 to 30 in good health. Both conserved end residues are part of each CDR3. Fields, in order: clone size, D gene, J gene, V gene, CDR3 protein, CDR3 DNA. D genes are given only for firm matches. Clone size is stated in some rows and not others, as once, few, many or a class when expanded.

>-|-|TRBJ2-7|TRBV2
CASSAQGGEQYF
TGTGCCAGCAGTGCTCAGGGGGGCGAGCAGTACTTC
>-|-|TRBJ2-2|TRBV7-2
CASSLGYTGELFF
TGTGCCAGCAGCTTGGGATACACCGGGGAGCTGTTTTTT
>-|TRBD2|TRBJ2-1|TRBV2
CASRGTSPGNEQFF
TGTGCCAGCAGAGGGACTAGCCCAGGCAATGAGCAGTTCTTC
>once|TRBD1|TRBJ2-2|TRBV10-1
CASSVGTASGELFF
TGCGCCAGCAGTGTCGGGACAGCCTCCGGGGAGCTGTTTTTT
>-|-|TRBJ1-3|TRBV5-1
CASSVGRPSGNTIYF
TGCGCCAGCAGCGTGGGACGTCCCTCTGGAAACACCATATATTTT
>-|TRBD1|TRBJ2-7|TRBV29-1
CSVRDRVDEQYF
TGCAGCGTTCGGGACAGGGTGGACGAGCAGTACTTC
>-|-|TRBJ2-2|TRBV7-2
CASTPTAGAGGELFF
TGTGCCAGCACCCCCACGGCTGGGGCTGGCGGGGAGCTGTTTTTT
>few|-|TRBJ1-5|TRBV6-6
CASSRDSNQPQHF
TGTGCCAGCAGCCGTGACAGCAATCAGCCCCAGCATTTT
>once|TRBD1|TRBJ1-2|TRBV2
CASSPGQGALYGYTF
TGTGCCAGCAGCCCCGGACAGGGGGCGCTTTATGGCTACACCTTC
>once|-|TRBJ1-5|TRBV5-1
CASSRDNSGNQPQHF
TGCGCCAGCAGCCGGGACAACTCCGGAAATCAGCCCCAGCATTTT
>-|-|TRBJ2-4|TRBV19
CASPLRGAQGAKNIQYF
TGTGCCAGTCCCCTCCGAGGAGCTCAAGGGGCCAAAAACATTCAGTACTTC
>few|-|TRBJ1-5|TRBV4-3
CASSQDQNGNQPQHF
TGCGCCAGCAGCCAAGATCAAAACGGCAATCAGCCCCAGCATTTT
>-|-|TRBJ2-1|TRBV7-5
CARNLAGFSYNEQFF
TGTGCCAGAAACTTAGCGGGTTTCTCCTACAATGAGCAGTTCTTC
>-|-|TRBJ2-7|TRBV4-1
CASSQDTADQLTYEQYF
TGCGCCAGCAGCCAAGATACGGCAGACCAACTAACCTACGAGCAGTACTTC
>-|-|TRBJ1-5|TRBV10-3
CAISESGGQSNQPQHF
TGTGCCATCAGTGAGTCTGGCGGACAAAGCAATCAGCCCCAGCATTTT
>-|-|TRBJ2-3|TRBV9
CASSPIYSTDTQYF
TGTGCCAGCAGCCCCATCTATAGCACAGATACGCAGTATTTT
>-|TRBD1|TRBJ1-2|TRBV6-1
CASSEAPRTGLGYTF
TGTGCCAGCAGTGAAGCCCCGAGGACAGGGCTGGGCTACACCTTC
>-|TRBD1|TRBJ2-7|TRBV7-2
CASSLAGTGSHEQYF
TGTGCCAGCAGCTTAGCGGGGACAGGGTCCCACGAGCAGTACTTC